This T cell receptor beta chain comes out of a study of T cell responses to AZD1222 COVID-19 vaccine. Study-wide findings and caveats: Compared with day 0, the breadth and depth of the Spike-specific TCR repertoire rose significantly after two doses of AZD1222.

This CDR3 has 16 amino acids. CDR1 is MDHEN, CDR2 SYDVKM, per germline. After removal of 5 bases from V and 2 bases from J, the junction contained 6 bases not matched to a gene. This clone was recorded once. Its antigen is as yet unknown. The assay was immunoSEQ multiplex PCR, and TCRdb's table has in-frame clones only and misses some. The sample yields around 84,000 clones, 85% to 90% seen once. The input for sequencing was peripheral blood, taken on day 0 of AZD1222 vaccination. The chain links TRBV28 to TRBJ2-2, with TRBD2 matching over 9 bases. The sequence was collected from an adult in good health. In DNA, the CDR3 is TGTGCCAGCAGTGGCGGGACTAGCCGCAACACCGGGGAGCTGTTTTTT. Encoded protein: CASSGGTSRNTGELFF. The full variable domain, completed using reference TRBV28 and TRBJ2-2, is DVKVTQSSRYLVKRTGEKVFLECVQDMDHENMFWYRQDPGLGLRLIYFSYDVKMKEKGDIPEGYSVSREKKERFSLILESASTNQTSMYLCASSGGTSRNTGELFFGEGSRLTVL.